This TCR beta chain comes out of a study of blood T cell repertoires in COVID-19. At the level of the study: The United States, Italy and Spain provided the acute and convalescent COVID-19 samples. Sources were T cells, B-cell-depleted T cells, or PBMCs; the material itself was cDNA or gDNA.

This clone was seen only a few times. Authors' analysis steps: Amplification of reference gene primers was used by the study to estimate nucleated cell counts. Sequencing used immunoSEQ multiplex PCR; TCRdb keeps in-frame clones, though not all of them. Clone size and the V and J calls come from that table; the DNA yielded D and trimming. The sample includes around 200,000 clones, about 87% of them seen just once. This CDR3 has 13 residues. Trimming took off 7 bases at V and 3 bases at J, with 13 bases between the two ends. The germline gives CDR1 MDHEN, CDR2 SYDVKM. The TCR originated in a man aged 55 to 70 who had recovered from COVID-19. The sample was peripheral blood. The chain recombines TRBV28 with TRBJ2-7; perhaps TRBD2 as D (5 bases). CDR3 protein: CASKFEGFYEQYF. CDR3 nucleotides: TGTGCCAGCAAATTTGAGGGTTTCTACGAGCAGTACTTC.